The TCR beta chain under discussion was sequenced for a study of response to subunit inactivated influenza vaccine. Study results and caveats: Authors proposed each seasonal influenza vaccination draws in few new T cells.

This clonotype occurred a few times. Its antigen is still unknown. CDR1 is SGHRS and CDR2 is YFSETQ in the germline V gene. With 4 bases removed from V and 2 bases from J, the gap between germline ends came to 11 bases. This CDR3 contains 14 residues. TCRdb reprocessed the RT-PCR reads with MiXCR, giving one entry per CDR3 protein. The sample consists of hundreds of thousands of distinct CDR3 sequences, 25% of them appearing once. This material consisted of CD4+ T cells sorted from PBMCs, taken around 5 days after vaccination. The TCR was taken from a man aged 45 to 65 who received an inactivated influenza vaccine. V usage is TRBV5-1 and J usage is TRBJ2-3, with D perhaps matching TRBD1 (6 bases). In nucleotides, the CDR3 is TGCGCCAGCAGCGAGGGGGACAACACAGATACGCAGTATTTT. Amino acids: CASSEGDNTDTQYF.